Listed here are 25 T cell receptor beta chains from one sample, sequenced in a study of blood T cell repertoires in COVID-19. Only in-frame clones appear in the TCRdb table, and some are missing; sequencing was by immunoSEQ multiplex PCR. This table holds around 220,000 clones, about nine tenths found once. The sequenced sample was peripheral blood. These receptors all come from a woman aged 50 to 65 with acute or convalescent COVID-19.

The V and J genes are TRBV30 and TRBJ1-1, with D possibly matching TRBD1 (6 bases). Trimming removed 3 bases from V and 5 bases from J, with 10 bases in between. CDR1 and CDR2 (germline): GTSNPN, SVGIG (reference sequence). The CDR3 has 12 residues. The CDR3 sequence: CAWSPGQTEAFF. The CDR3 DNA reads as TGTGCCTGGAGCCCTGGACAGACTGAAGCTTTCTTT. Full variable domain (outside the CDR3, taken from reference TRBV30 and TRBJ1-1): SQTIHQWPATLVQPVGSPLSLECTVEGTSNPNLYWYRQAAGRGLQLLFYSVGIGQISSEVPQNLSASRPQDRQFILSSKKLLLSDSGFYLCAWSPGQTEAFFGQGTRLTVV.

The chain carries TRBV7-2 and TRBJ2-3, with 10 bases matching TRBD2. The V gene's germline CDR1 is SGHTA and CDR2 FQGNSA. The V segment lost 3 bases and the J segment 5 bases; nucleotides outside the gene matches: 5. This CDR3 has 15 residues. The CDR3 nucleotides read TGTGCCAGCAGCTTGCTGTTAGCGGGAGGAGATACGCAGTATTTT. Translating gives CASSLLLAGGDTQYF.

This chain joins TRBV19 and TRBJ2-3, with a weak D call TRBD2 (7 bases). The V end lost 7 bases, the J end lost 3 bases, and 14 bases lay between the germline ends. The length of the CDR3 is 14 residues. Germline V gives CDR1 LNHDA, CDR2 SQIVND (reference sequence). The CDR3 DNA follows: TGTGCCAGTACTTTCCGGGGGGCTACAGATACGCAGTATTTT. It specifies CASTFRGATDTQYF.

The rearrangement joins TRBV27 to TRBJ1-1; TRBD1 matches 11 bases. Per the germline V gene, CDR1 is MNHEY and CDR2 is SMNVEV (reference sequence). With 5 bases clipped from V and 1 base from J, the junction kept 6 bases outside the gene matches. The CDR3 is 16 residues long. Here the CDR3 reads CASSPGQGARNTEAFF. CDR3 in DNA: TGTGCCAGCAGTCCCGGACAGGGGGCGAGGAACACTGAAGCTTTCTTT.

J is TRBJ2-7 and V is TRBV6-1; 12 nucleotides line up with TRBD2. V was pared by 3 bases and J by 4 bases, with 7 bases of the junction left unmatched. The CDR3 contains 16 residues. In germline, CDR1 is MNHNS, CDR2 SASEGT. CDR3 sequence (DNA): TGTGCCAGCAGTGAGTATTGGACTAGCGGGGAGTACGAGCAGTACTTC. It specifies CASSEYWTSGEYEQYF.

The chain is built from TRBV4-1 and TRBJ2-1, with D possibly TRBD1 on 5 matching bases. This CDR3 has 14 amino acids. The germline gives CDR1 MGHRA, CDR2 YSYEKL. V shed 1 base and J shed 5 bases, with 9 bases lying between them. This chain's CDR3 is CASSQVTADNEQFF. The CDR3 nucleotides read TGCGCCAGCAGCCAAGTGACAGCTGACAATGAGCAGTTCTTC.

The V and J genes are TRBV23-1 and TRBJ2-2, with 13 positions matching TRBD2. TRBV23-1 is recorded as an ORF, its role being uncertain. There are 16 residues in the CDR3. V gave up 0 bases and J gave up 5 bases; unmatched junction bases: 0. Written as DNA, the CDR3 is TGCGCCAGCAGTCAATCGGGACTAGCGGGAACCGGGGAGCTGTTTTTT. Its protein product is CASSQSGLAGTGELFF.

CDR3 sequence (DNA): TGTGCCAGTAGTAGGGCAGACGACACCACCGGGGAGCTGTTTTTT. It codes for CASSRADDTTGELFF. J is TRBJ2-2 and V is TRBV19; D not resolved. V dropped 4 bases and J dropped 4 bases, with 13 bases sitting between them. The V gene's germline CDR1 is LNHDA and CDR2 SQIVND (reference sequence). This CDR3 comprises 15 residues.

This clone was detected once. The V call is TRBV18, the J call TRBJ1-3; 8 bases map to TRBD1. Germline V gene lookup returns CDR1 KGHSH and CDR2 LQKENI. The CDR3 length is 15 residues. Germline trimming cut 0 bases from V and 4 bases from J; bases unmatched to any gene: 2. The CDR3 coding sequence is TGTGCCAGCTCACCACCTGGACAGGGAGGAAACACCATATATTTT. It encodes CASSPPGQGGNTIYF.

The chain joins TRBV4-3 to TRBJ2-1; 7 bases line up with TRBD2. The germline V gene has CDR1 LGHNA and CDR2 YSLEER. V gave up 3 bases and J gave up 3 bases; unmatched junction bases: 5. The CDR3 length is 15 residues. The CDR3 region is CASSHGASGYNEQFF. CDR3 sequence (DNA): TGCGCCAGCAGCCACGGGGCTAGCGGCTACAATGAGCAGTTCTTC.

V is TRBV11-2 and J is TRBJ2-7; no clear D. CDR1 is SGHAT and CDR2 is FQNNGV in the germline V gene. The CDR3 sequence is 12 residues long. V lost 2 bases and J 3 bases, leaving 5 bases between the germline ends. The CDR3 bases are TGTGCCAGCAGCTTATCCAGCTACGAGCAGTACTTC. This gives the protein CASSLSSYEQYF.

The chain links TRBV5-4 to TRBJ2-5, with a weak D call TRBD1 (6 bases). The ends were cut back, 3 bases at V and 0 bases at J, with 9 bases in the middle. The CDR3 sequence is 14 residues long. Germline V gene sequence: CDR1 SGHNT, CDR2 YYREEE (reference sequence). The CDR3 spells CASSSGQNQETQYF. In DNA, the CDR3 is TGTGCCAGCAGCTCGGGACAAAACCAAGAGACCCAGTACTTC.

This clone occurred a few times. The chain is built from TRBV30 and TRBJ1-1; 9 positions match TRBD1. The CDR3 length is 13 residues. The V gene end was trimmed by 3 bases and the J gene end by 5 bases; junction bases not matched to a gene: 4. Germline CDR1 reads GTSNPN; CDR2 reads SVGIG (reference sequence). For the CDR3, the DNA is TGTGCCTGGAGCGGGACAGGGTGGACTGAAGCTTTCTTT. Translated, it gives CAWSGTGWTEAFF.

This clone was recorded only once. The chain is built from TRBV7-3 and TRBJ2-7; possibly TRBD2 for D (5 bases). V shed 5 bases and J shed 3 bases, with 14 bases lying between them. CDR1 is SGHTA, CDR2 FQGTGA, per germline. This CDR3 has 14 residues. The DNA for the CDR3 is TGTGCCAGCAGCCCGAGTGGGAGCGGCTACGAGCAGTACTTC. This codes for CASSPSGSGYEQYF. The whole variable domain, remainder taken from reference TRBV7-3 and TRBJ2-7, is GAGVSQTPSNKVTEKGKYVELRCDPISGHTALYWYRQSLGQGPEFLIYFQGTGAADDSGLPNDRFFAVRPEGSVSTLKIQRTERGDSAVYLCASSPSGSGYEQYFGPGTRLTVT.

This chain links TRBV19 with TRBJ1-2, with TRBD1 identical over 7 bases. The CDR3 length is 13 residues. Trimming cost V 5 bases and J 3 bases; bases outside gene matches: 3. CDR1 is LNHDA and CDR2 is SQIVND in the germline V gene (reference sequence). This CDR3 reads CASSEQGDYGYTF. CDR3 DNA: TGTGCCAGTAGTGAGCAGGGGGACTATGGCTACACCTTC.

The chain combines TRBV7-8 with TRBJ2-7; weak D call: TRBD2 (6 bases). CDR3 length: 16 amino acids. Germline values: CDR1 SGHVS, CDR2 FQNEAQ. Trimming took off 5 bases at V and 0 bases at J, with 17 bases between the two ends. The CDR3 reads CASSLDTGTGSYEQYF. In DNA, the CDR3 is TGTGCCAGCAGCCTAGACACCGGGACTGGCTCCTACGAGCAGTACTTC.

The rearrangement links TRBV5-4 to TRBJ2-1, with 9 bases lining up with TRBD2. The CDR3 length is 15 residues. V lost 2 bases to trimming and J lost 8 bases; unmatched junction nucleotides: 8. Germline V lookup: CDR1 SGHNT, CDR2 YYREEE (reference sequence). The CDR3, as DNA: TGTGCCAGCAGCTTAGTGGCGGGAGGGCAGTATGAGCAGTTCTTC. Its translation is CASSLVAGGQYEQFF. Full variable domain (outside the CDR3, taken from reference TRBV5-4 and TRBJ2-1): ETGVTQSPTHLIKTRGQQVTLRCSSQSGHNTVSWYQQALGQGPQFIFQYYREEENGRGNFPPRFSGLQFPNYSSELNVNALELDDSALYLCASSLVAGGQYEQFFGPGTRLTVL.

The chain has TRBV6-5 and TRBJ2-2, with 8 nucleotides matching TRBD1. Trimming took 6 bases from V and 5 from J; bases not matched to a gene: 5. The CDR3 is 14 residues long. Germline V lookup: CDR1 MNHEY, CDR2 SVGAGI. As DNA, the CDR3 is TGTGCCAGCAGAACCTACAGGGGGACCGGGGAGCTGTTTTTT. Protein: CASRTYRGTGELFF.

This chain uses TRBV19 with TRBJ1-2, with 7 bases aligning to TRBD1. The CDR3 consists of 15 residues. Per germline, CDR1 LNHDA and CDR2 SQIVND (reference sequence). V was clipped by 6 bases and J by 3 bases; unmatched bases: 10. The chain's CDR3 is CASSPRQGLHYGYTF. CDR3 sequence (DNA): TGTGCCAGTAGCCCCCGACAGGGATTGCACTATGGCTACACCTTC.

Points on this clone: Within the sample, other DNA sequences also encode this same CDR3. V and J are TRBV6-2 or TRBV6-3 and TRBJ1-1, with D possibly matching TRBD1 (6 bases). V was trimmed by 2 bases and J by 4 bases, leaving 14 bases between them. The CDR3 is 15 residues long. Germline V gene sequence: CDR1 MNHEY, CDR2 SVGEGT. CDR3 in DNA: TGTGCCAGCAGTTACACCGGGGGGCGCGGCACTGAAGCTTTCTTT. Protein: CASSYTGGRGTEAFF.

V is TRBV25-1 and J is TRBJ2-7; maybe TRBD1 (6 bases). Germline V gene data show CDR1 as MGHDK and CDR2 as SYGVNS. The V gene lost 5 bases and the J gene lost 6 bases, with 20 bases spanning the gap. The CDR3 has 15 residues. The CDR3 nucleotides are TGTGCCAGCAGTCCTCGGGACAAGGGGATTTCCGAGCAGTACTTC. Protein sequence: CASSPRDKGISEQYF.

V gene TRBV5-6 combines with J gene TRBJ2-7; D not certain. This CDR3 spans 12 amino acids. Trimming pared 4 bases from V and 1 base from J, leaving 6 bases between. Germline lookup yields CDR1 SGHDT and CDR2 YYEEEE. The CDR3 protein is CASSVESYEQYF. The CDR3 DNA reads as TGTGCCAGCAGCGTAGAATCCTACGAGCAGTACTTC. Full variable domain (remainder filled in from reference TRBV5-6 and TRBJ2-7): DAGVTQSPTHLIKTRGQQVTLRCSPKSGHDTVSWYQQALGQGPQFIFQYYEEEERQRGNFPDRFSGHQFPNYSSELNVNALLLGDSALYLCASSVESYEQYFGPGTRLTVT.

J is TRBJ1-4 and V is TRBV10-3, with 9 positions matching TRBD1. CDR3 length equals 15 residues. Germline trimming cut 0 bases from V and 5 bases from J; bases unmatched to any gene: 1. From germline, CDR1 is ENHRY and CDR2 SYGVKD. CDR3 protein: CAISESGQGNEKLFF. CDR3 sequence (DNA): TGTGCCATCAGTGAGTCGGGACAGGGAAATGAAAAACTGTTTTTT.

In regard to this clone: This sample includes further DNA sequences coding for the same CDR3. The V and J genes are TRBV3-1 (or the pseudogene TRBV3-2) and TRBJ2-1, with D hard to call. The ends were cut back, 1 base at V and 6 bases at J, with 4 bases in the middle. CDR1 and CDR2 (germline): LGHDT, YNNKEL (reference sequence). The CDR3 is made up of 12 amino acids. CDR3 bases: TGTGCCAGCAGCCAAGTCCGCAATGAGCAGTTCTTC. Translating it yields CASSQVRNEQFF.

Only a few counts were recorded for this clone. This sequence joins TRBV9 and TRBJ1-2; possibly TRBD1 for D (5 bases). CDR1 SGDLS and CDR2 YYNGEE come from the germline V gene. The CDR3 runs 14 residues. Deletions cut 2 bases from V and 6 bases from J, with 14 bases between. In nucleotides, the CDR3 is TGTGCCAGCAGCGTCAGACCGGGGGTCGATGGCTACACCTTC. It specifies CASSVRPGVDGYTF.